Below, 24 T cell receptor beta chains from the same sample are listed, as sequenced in a study of T and B cells in COVID-19 patients. From blood, about 230-500 ng of genomic DNA served as TRB template. Multiplex PCR with BIOMED2 TRB-A/B primer pools amplified TRB rearrangements. MiXCR was run by TCRdb on the multiplex PCR reads, yielding one entry per CDR3 protein. The sample has thousands of distinct CDR3 sequences; more than 25% are singletons. Specimen: blood. These receptors originate from a human donor with active COVID-19.

V and J are TRBV7-2 and TRBJ2-3, with TRBD2 matching over 9 bases. Germline trimming cut 2 bases from V and 0 bases from J; bases unmatched to any gene: 9. Looked up from germline, CDR1 is SGHTA and CDR2 is FQGNSA. The CDR3 spans 18 residues. The CDR3 region is CASSLRLAGTTSTDTQYF. CDR3 DNA sequence: TGTGCCAGCAGCTTACGGCTAGCGGGAACAACTAGCACAGATACGCAGTATTTT.

A few counts support this clonotype. CDR3 in DNA: TGTGCCAGCAGTTACCGCTCCGGGACACCGGAGAAAAAAGAGACCCAGTACTTC. Translation gives CASSYRSGTPEKKETQYF. V usage is TRBV6-6 and J usage is TRBJ2-5, with TRBD1 as a possible D gene (6 bases). CDR1 and CDR2 (germline): MNHNY, SVGAGI (reference sequence). The CDR3 is made up of 18 amino acids. V was pared by 2 bases and J by 3 bases, with 22 bases between.

This clonotype was counted only a few times. The V call is TRBV4-3, the J call TRBJ2-1; D not resolved. Germline lookup yields CDR1 LGHNA and CDR2 YSLEER. This CDR3 spans 14 amino acids. Trimming removed 0 bases at V and 7 bases at J, with 10 bases between. The CDR3 spells CASSQDGRRNEQFF. In nucleotides, the CDR3 is TGCGCCAGCAGCCAAGATGGGCGCAGAAATGAGCAGTTCTTC.

By sample fraction, this clonotype is medium-sized. J is TRBJ2-7 and V is TRBV19, with a weak D call TRBD1 (6 bases). The V gene lost 4 bases and the J gene lost 12 bases, with 13 bases spanning the gap. This CDR3 is built from 11 residues. Germline V gives CDR1 LNHDA, CDR2 SQIVND (reference sequence). The CDR3: CASSTAGASYF. CDR3 nucleotides: TGTGCCAGTAGTACGGCAGGGGCGTCGTACTTC.

The chain uses TRBV12-3 or TRBV12-4 and TRBJ2-3; 10 bases are a match to TRBD2. The V and J ends lost 6 bases and 1 base, in that order; junction bases with no gene match: 4. This CDR3 spans 15 amino acids. CDR3 region: CASSPGTSGTDTQYF. CDR3 nucleotide sequence: TGTGCCAGCAGCCCCGGGACTAGCGGCACAGATACGCAGTATTTT.

This chain links TRBV5-1 with TRBJ2-7; perhaps TRBD2 as D (7 bases). The length of the CDR3 is 13 residues. V lost 0 bases to trimming and J lost 8 bases, with 12 bases between them. CDR1 SGHRS and CDR2 YFSETQ come from the germline V gene. The DNA of the CDR3 is TGCGCCAGCAGCTTGGGGCGGGGGCGGAAGCAGTACTTC. Encoded protein: CASSLGRGRKQYF.

Comments on this clonotype: A single base separates this from a much larger clone, so it may be a read error. The chain uses TRBV6-1 and TRBJ2-6; weak D call: TRBD1 (5 bases). CDR1 is MNHNS, CDR2 SASEGT, per germline. The ends were cut back, 8 bases at V and 0 bases at J, with 11 bases in the middle. The CDR3 is made up of 15 amino acids. CDR3 residues: CASWYGASGANVLTF. The CDR3 nucleotides are TGTGCCAGCTGGTATGGGGCCTCTGGGGCCAACGTCCTGACTTTC.

By sample share, this clonotype is medium-sized. The genes are TRBV30 and TRBJ1-1; D gene ambiguous. The V end lost 2 bases, the J end lost 3 bases, and 7 bases lay between the germline ends. The germline CDR1 and CDR2 sequences are GTSNPN and SVGIG (reference sequence). The CDR3 has 12 residues. The CDR3: CAWSLGYTEAFF. The DNA of the CDR3 is TGTGCCTGGAGTCTAGGGTACACTGAAGCTTTCTTT. Looking up the rest from reference TRBV30 and TRBJ1-1 gives the full variable domain: SQTIHQWPATLVQPVGSPLSLECTVEGTSNPNLYWYRQAAGRGLQLLFYSVGIGQISSEVPQNLSASRPQDRQFILSSKKLLLSDSGFYLCAWSLGYTEAFFGQGTRLTVV.

The chain joins TRBV12-5 to TRBJ2-5, with D hard to call. The germline V gene encodes CDR1 LGHNT and CDR2 FRNRAP. V lost 2 bases and J 2 bases, leaving 9 bases between the germline ends. The CDR3 covers 14 residues. The CDR3 loop is CASGLLGLQETQYF. CDR3 in DNA: TGTGCTAGTGGTTTGCTGGGGTTACAAGAGACCCAGTACTTC. Full variable domain (missing parts from reference TRBV12-5 and TRBJ2-5): DARVTQTPRHKVTEMGQEVTMRCQPILGHNTVFWYRQTMMQGLELLAYFRNRAPLDDSGMPKDRFSAEMPDATLATLKIQPSEPRDSAVYFCASGLLGLQETQYFGPGTRLLVL.

This clonotype is judged medium-sized (0.01 to 0.1%). This rearrangement joins TRBV19 to TRBJ1-1; D not certain. The germline V gene has CDR1 LNHDA and CDR2 SQIVND (reference sequence). Trimming left V 6 bases short and J 0 bases short, with 11 bases between. The CDR3 covers 14 residues. The CDR3 reads CASSPPPVNTEAFF. The CDR3 nucleotides are TGTGCCAGTAGCCCACCCCCGGTGAACACTGAAGCTTTCTTT. The full variable domain, rest sourced from reference TRBV19 and TRBJ1-1, is DGGITQSPKYLFRKEGQNVTLSCEQNLNHDAMYWYRQDPGQGLRLIYYSQIVNDFQKGDIAEGYSVSREKKESFPLTVTSAQKNPTAFYLCASSPPPVNTEAFFGQGTRLTVV.

This chain links TRBV19 with TRBJ1-3; D may be TRBD1 (5 bases). Germline CDR1 LNHDA, CDR2 SQIVND (reference sequence). CDR3 size: 14 residues. Deletions cut 8 bases from V and 4 bases from J, with 15 bases between. CDR3 in amino acids: CASRGTGGGNTIYF. The DNA for the CDR3 is TGTGCCAGTCGGGGGACGGGGGGAGGAAACACCATATATTTT.

By share of the sample, this clonotype is medium-sized. The genes are TRBV6-5 and TRBJ2-3, with D perhaps TRBD1 (6 bases). The CDR3 is 15 amino acids. Trimming removed 5 bases from V and 5 bases from J, with 17 bases in between. Germline loops: CDR1 MNHEY, CDR2 SVGAGI. This CDR3 is CASSQGRQVLDTQYF. The CDR3, as DNA: TGTGCCAGCAGTCAGGGTCGACAGGTTTTAGATACGCAGTATTTT.

In this sample, this clonotype turned up a few times. V usage is TRBV5-1 and J usage is TRBJ2-1; the match to TRBD1 covers 9 bases. Germline CDR1 is SGHRS and CDR2 is YFSETQ. The CDR3 is 15 amino acids. The V segment lost 8 bases and the J segment 2 bases; nucleotides outside the gene matches: 8. CDR3 DNA sequence: TGCGCCAGTTGTCCCGGGACAGGGACCTACAATGAGCAGTTCTTC. As protein: CASCPGTGTYNEQFF.

This clonotype was seen repeatedly, ten times or more. V and J are TRBV20-1 and TRBJ2-7; 10 nucleotides line up with TRBD2. This CDR3 has 16 amino acids. Germline V gene data show CDR1 as DFQATT and CDR2 as SNEGSKA (reference sequence). The V segment lost 5 bases and the J segment 2 bases; nucleotides outside the gene matches: 12. CDR3 coding DNA: TGCAGTGCTGTCCCTCTGCCCGGGACTAGCGCCTACGAGCAGTACTTC. It translates to CSAVPLPGTSAYEQYF.

The V and J genes are TRBV11-2 and TRBJ1-4; 12 bases line up with TRBD1. V was clipped by 1 base and J by 8 bases; unmatched bases: 8. CDR1 and CDR2 from the germline V gene are SGHAT and FQNNGV. The CDR3 has 17 amino acids. The CDR3 DNA reads as TGTGCCAGCAGCTTAGTTGGTGGGACAGGGGGCCAAGAAAAACTGTTTTTT. As protein: CASSLVGGTGGQEKLFF.

This clonotype counts as medium-sized (0.01 to 0.1%). This chain links TRBV6-6 with TRBJ2-5; D is undetermined. The CDR3 has 15 amino acids. The germline V gene encodes CDR1 MNHNY and CDR2 SVGAGI (reference sequence). V was trimmed by 0 bases and J by 5 bases, leaving 13 bases between them. The chain's CDR3 is CASSYSAGLGETQYF. The CDR3 region has the DNA TGTGCCAGCAGTTACTCGGCAGGTCTGGGGGAGACCCAGTACTTC.

By its share, this clonotype is medium-sized. The genes are TRBV6-5 and TRBJ2-7; D is possibly TRBD1 (7 bases). V lost 4 bases and J lost 2, with 12 bases in between. Germline CDR1 reads MNHEY; CDR2 reads SVGAGI. This CDR3 region has 14 residues. The CDR3 sequence is CASSWGRGAYEQYF. In nucleotides, the CDR3 is TGTGCCAGCAGTTGGGGCAGGGGGGCCTACGAGCAGTACTTC.

This chain's CDR3 is CSARGGLPSYNEQFF. The DNA of the CDR3 is TGCAGTGCTAGAGGGGGGTTACCTAGCTACAATGAGCAGTTCTTC. This chain connects TRBV20-1 to TRBJ2-1, with D perhaps given as TRBD1 or TRBD2 (5 bases each). Germline lookup yields CDR1 DFQATT and CDR2 SNEGSKA (reference sequence). Trimming cost V 1 base and J 3 bases, with 13 bases left between them. This CDR3 contains 15 residues.

By proportion, this clonotype is medium-sized. This chain links TRBV18 with TRBJ2-3; no reliable D call. Trimming removed 3 bases at V and 4 bases at J, with 5 bases between. CDR1 and CDR2 (germline): KGHSH, LQKENI. This CDR3 has 12 residues. CDR3 coding DNA: TGTGCCAGCTCACCGACCTCAGATACGCAGTATTTT. Protein sequence: CASSPTSDTQYF.

This clonotype is categorized as medium-sized. The gene calls are TRBV5-5 and TRBJ1-1; D is undetermined. The CDR3 runs to 15 residues. Germline V gene lookup returns CDR1 SGHKS and CDR2 YYEKEE (reference sequence). Trimming shortened V by 2 bases and J by 1 base, and 12 bases separated the two germline ends. The DNA of the CDR3 is TGTGCCAGCAGCTTACAACCAGCCCCGAACACTGAAGCTTTCTTT. It yields the protein CASSLQPAPNTEAFF.

In this sample, this clonotype is medium-sized. The V call is TRBV12-3 or TRBV12-4, the J call TRBJ2-7; TRBD1 agrees at 11 bases. There are 14 residues in the CDR3. V lost 6 bases to trimming and J lost 3 bases; unmatched junction nucleotides: 4. The CDR3 reads CASRGDRGIYEQYF. CDR3 nucleotide sequence: TGTGCCAGCAGGGGGGACAGGGGGATCTACGAGCAGTACTTC.

As concerns this clonotype: A much more abundant neighbour one base away suggests this may be a read error. In DNA, the CDR3 is TGTGTCAGCTCACCGGTATCTATAAGCCCAACTAATGAAAAACTGTTTTTT. This translates into CVSSPVSISPTNEKLFF. The genes are TRBV18 and TRBJ1-4; D gene unclear. This CDR3 contains 17 residues. The germline V gene encodes CDR1 KGHSH and CDR2 LQKENI.

This clonotype was seen only a few times. The chain is built from TRBV11-2 and TRBJ2-7, with 8 positions matching TRBD1. Germline values: CDR1 SGHAT, CDR2 FQNNGV. The CDR3 is made up of 14 amino acids. The trim removed 5 bases at V and 5 bases at J, leaving 8 bases unmatched. The CDR3 loop is CASSPNAGGDEQYF. CDR3 coding DNA: TGTGCCAGCAGCCCTAATGCAGGGGGCGACGAGCAGTACTTC. Combining the CDR3 with reference TRBV11-2 and TRBJ2-7 gives the whole variable domain EAGVAQSPRYKIIEKRQSVAFWCNPISGHATLYWYQQILGQGPKLLIQFQNNGVVDDSQLPKDRFSAERLKGVDSTLKIQPAKLEDSAVYLCASSPNAGGDEQYFGPGTRLTVT.

This clonotype was counted a few times. This rearrangement joins TRBV7-2 to TRBJ2-1; the D is unclear. The V and J ends lost 2 bases and 4 bases respectively, with 15 bases between them. The CDR3 extends over 16 amino acids. Germline CDR1 and CDR2: SGHTA and FQGNSA. The chain's CDR3 is CASSLRGQRPYNEQFF. In nucleotides, the CDR3 is TGTGCCAGCAGCTTAAGAGGCCAGCGTCCTTACAATGAGCAGTTCTTC.